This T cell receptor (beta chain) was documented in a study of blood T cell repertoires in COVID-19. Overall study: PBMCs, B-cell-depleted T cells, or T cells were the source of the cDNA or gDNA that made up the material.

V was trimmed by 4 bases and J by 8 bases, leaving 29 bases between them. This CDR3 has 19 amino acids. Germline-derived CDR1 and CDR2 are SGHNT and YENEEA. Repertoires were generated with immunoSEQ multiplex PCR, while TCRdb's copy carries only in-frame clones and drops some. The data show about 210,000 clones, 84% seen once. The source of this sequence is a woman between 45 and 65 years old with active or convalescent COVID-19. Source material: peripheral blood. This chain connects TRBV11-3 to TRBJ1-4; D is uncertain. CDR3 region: CASSSRTSRSGMRREKLFF. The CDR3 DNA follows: TGTGCCAGCAGCTCTAGGACTTCTAGGTCCGGGATGCGGAGGGAAAAACTGTTTTTT. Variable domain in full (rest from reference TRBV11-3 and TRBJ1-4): EAGVVQSPRYKIIEKKQPVAFWCNPISGHNTLYWYLQNLGQGPELLIRYENEEAVDDSQLPKDRFSAERLKGVDSTLKIQPAELGDSAVYLCASSSRTSRSGMRREKLFFGSGTQLSVL.